This T cell receptor beta chain is drawn from a study of technical replicates of blood from several donors. The repertoire was sequenced with immunoSEQ multiplex PCR; TCRdb's copy has only in-frame clones and lacks some. The table records about 75,000 clones, 80% to 95% of them present only once. The V gene end was trimmed by 6 bases and the J gene end by 4 bases; junction bases not matched to a gene: 7. Germline values: CDR1 LNHDA, CDR2 SQIVND (reference sequence). The CDR3 has 15 residues. The source is a human donor in good health. Sequenced material: T cells isolated from PBMCs. The V and J genes are TRBV19 and TRBJ1-2; 11 nucleotides align to TRBD1. CDR3: CASSQGTGGVYGYTF. The DNA of the CDR3 is TGTGCCAGTAGCCAGGGGACAGGGGGTGTCTATGGCTACACCTTC. The entire variable domain, with the rest obtained from reference TRBV19 and TRBJ1-2, is as follows: DGGITQSPKYLFRKEGQNVTLSCEQNLNHDAMYWYRQDPGQGLRLIYYSQIVNDFQKGDIAEGYSVSREKKESFPLTVTSAQKNPTAFYLCASSQGTGGVYGYTFGSGTRLTVV.